These 18 T cell receptor beta chains were sequenced from one sample in a study of T cells after somatic rescue of genetic block. TCRdb's table, derived via immunoSEQ multiplex PCR, lists solely in-frame clones and lacks some. The sample contains approximately 100,000 clones, around 89% of which appear only once. Sample: peripheral blood mononuclear cells (PBMCs). Every receptor here comes from a woman aged 18-29 years.

V usage is TRBV5-6 and J usage is TRBJ2-1, with TRBD1 identical over 11 bases. Per germline, CDR1 SGHDT and CDR2 YYEEEE. The trim removed 4 bases at V and 5 bases at J, leaving 8 bases unmatched. The CDR3 has 16 residues. The CDR3 coding sequence is TGTGCCAGCAGCATGGACAGGGGGCGAAGGGACAATGAGCAGTTCTTC. As protein: CASSMDRGRRDNEQFF.

The V and J genes are TRBV18 and TRBJ1-1, with D maybe TRBD1 (5 bases). The CDR3 is 14 residues long. Germline CDR1 KGHSH, CDR2 LQKENI. The germline V and J ends were trimmed by 5 bases and 6 bases, with 16 bases remaining between them. Written as DNA, the CDR3 is TGTGCCAGCTCAGGCCCGGGACCTGTCGCTGAAGCTTTCTTT. This encodes CASSGPGPVAEAFF.

V gene TRBV5-5 combines with J gene TRBJ2-1; TRBD1 aligns across 7 bases. There are 20 residues in the CDR3. Losses at the gene ends were 1 base for V and 5 bases for J; bases not matched to a gene: 21. Per the germline V gene, CDR1 is SGHKS and CDR2 is YYEKEE (reference sequence). The CDR3 DNA is TGTGCCAGCAGCTTGCGGGGACCCCAAACAGGGGCCCATACTGACAATGAGCAGTTCTTC. Protein sequence: CASSLRGPQTGAHTDNEQFF.

As DNA, the CDR3 is TGTGCTAGTGGTTTAGGACAGGCCGAAGCTTTCTTT. Amino acids: CASGLGQAEAFF. V gene TRBV12-5 combines with J gene TRBJ1-1, with 7 nucleotides matching TRBD1. V lost 3 bases and J lost 8; bases outside the gene matches: 3. CDR1 and CDR2 (germline): LGHNT, FRNRAP. The CDR3 totals 12 residues.

This clone is deemed large (0.1 to 1%). The V gene is TRBV11-2, the J gene TRBJ2-7; D uncertain. CDR1 SGHAT and CDR2 FQNNGV come from the germline V gene. With 4 bases removed from V and 1 base from J, the gap between germline ends came to 14 bases. This CDR3 region has 15 residues. CDR3 nucleotide sequence: TGTGCCAGCAGCTCACCGGCCTCGACTTCCTACGAGCAGTACTTC. This translates into CASSSPASTSYEQYF.

The V gene is TRBV11-2, the J gene TRBJ2-4, with TRBD1 matching over 7 bases. CDR1 and CDR2 from the germline V gene are SGHAT and FQNNGV. J gave up 1 base and V 3 bases, and 6 bases lay outside the gene matches. The CDR3 spans 16 residues. The CDR3 loop reads CASSFTGASAKNIQYF. The CDR3 bases are TGTGCCAGCAGCTTCACAGGGGCATCGGCCAAAAACATTCAGTACTTC.

This clone was seen only a few times. V and J are TRBV19 and TRBJ1-1, with a possible D match to TRBD1 (5 bases). The CDR3 has 13 residues. Germline values: CDR1 LNHDA, CDR2 SQIVND (reference sequence). Trimming stripped 3 bases from V and 5 bases from J, with 10 bases between. The DNA of the CDR3 is TGTGCCAGTAGTATCCAGGGTTTGACTGAAGCTTTCTTT. It yields the protein CASSIQGLTEAFF.

This chain uses TRBV5-6 with TRBJ1-2; D is ambiguous. Trimming pared 0 bases from V and 4 bases from J, leaving 7 bases between. The CDR3 has 13 residues. Germline V CDR1 and CDR2: SGHDT, YYEEEE. The CDR3 DNA sequence: TGTGCCAGCAGCTTGGAGGCTGTCTATGGCTACACCTTC. Amino acids: CASSLEAVYGYTF.

The chain recombines TRBV29-1 with TRBJ1-2; D gene ambiguous. V was cut by 0 bases and J by 5 bases, with 13 bases left in between. This CDR3 comprises 14 residues. CDR1 and CDR2 (germline): SQVTM, ANQGSEA. The CDR3 is CSVEEQANIYGYTF. CDR3 coding DNA: TGCAGCGTTGAAGAGCAGGCTAACATATATGGCTACACCTTC.

In DNA, the CDR3 is TGCGCCAGCAGCGGGACCCGGGAGGGCAATGAGCAGTTCTTC. Translation gives CASSGTREGNEQFF. The rearrangement links TRBV5-1 to TRBJ2-1; 8 bases align to TRBD2. V was clipped by 4 bases and J by 6 bases; unmatched bases: 6. CDR1 SGHRS and CDR2 YFSETQ come from the germline V gene. The CDR3 has 14 amino acids. The full variable domain, rest sourced from reference TRBV5-1 and TRBJ2-1, is KAGVTQTPRYLIKTRGQQVTLSCSPISGHRSVSWYQQTPGQGLQFLFEYFSETQRNKGNFPGRFSGRQFSNSRSEMNVSTLELGDSALYLCASSGTREGNEQFFGPGTRLTVL.

The chain combines TRBV19 with TRBJ2-3; 11 nucleotides align to TRBD1. The germline V gene has CDR1 LNHDA and CDR2 SQIVND (reference sequence). The length of the CDR3 is 20 residues. J was trimmed by 2 bases and V by 7 bases; bases with no gene match: 20. The CDR3 is CASTEAGGTGGILATDTQYF. CDR3 sequence (DNA): TGTGCCAGTACTGAGGCCGGCGGGACAGGGGGAATATTGGCCACAGATACGCAGTATTTT.

This chain uses TRBV20-1 with TRBJ1-3; D gene unclear. The CDR3 covers 11 residues. V was pared by 6 bases and J by 4 bases, with 7 bases between. CDR1 DFQATT and CDR2 SNEGSKA come from the germline V gene (reference sequence). For the CDR3, the DNA is TGCAGTGCCATCGGGGGAAACACCATATATTTT. Encoded protein: CSAIGGNTIYF.

The rearrangement links TRBV15 to TRBJ1-5; D is uncertain. Germline CDR1 reads LNHNV; CDR2 reads YYDKDF (reference sequence). This CDR3 contains 15 residues. V lost 5 bases, J lost 7 bases, and 18 bases lay in between. DNA for the CDR3: TGTGCCACCAGCGAACCTCGGCGGATCCGGCAGCCCCAGCATTTT. Its translation is CATSEPRRIRQPQHF. The variable domain in full, with the rest retrieved from reference TRBV15 and TRBJ1-5, is DAMVIQNPRYQVTQFGKPVTLSCSQTLNHNVMYWYQQKSSQAPKLLFHYYDKDFNNEADTPDNFQSRRPNTSFCFLDIRSPGLGDTAMYLCATSEPRRIRQPQHFGDGTRLSIL.

The chain combines TRBV28 with TRBJ1-1; 7 nucleotides line up with TRBD1. Germline CDR1 MDHEN, CDR2 SYDVKM. The V gene end was trimmed by 6 bases and the J gene end by 9 bases; junction bases not matched to a gene: 7. The CDR3 has 12 residues. The CDR3 loop reads CASRLLGGQAFF. DNA of the CDR3: TGTGCCAGCAGGCTCCTAGGGGGCCAAGCTTTCTTT. Drawing the rest from reference TRBV28 and TRBJ1-1, the complete variable domain is DVKVTQSSRYLVKRTGEKVFLECVQDMDHENMFWYRQDPGLGLRLIYFSYDVKMKEKGDIPEGYSVSREKKERFSLILESASTNQTSMYLCASRLLGGQAFFGQGTRLTVV.

This chain joins TRBV5-6 and TRBJ2-7; D is unresolved. V dropped 4 bases and J dropped 1 base, with 21 bases sitting between them. Germline V gene sequence: CDR1 SGHDT, CDR2 YYEEEE. The CDR3 runs 17 residues. The CDR3 DNA reads TGTGCCAGCAGCCATTCCTCTGGCCCAGGCCGTTCCTACGAGCAGTACTTC. It is translated as CASSHSSGPGRSYEQYF.

The rearrangement joins TRBV5-1 to TRBJ2-2, with 7 bases matching TRBD2. Germline CDR1 SGHRS, CDR2 YFSETQ. Unmatched junction bases numbered 19, after V lost 5 bases and J lost 6 bases. CDR3 length equals 18 residues. CDR3 nucleotides: TGCGCCAGCAGACCTGTTTTAAGTGGGAGGGCCGGTTCCGGGGAGCTGTTTTTT. The encoded protein is CASRPVLSGRAGSGELFF.

The V gene is TRBV7-8, the J gene TRBJ1-5; no clear D. Trimming left V 3 bases short and J 5 bases short, with 11 bases between. This CDR3 spans 14 amino acids. CDR1 is SGHVS, CDR2 FQNEAQ, per germline. DNA of the CDR3: TGTGCCAGCAGCTTTGGGGTTCTCTATCAGCCCCAGCATTTT. It yields the protein CASSFGVLYQPQHF.

V usage is TRBV11-2 and J usage is TRBJ1-2, with 7 bases aligning to TRBD1. J gave up 4 bases and V 1 base, and 6 bases lay outside the gene matches. Per germline, CDR1 SGHAT and CDR2 FQNNGV. The CDR3 runs 15 residues. DNA for the CDR3: TGTGCCAGCAGCTTAGGAACAGGGGCACCCTATGGCTACACCTTC. It specifies CASSLGTGAPYGYTF.